This TCR beta chain was recovered during a study of cytomegalovirus exposure and HLA in healthy donors. Turning to this clone: What it recognizes is unknown. One junction end disagrees with the germline gene, perhaps due to a read error.

Both 60 Vbeta primers and 13 Jbeta primers went into the PCR. Sequenced by immunoSEQ multiplex PCR; TCRdb stores in-frame clones only, minus some. The sample has some 130,000 clones, around 77% seen once. The CDR3 loop spans 15 amino acids. Germline CDR1 reads SEHNR; CDR2 reads FQNEAQ (reference sequence). Study outcomes and limitations: In a later analysis, across HLA loci, associated TCR counts were highest for DRB1, lowest for HLA-C. Altogether, around 160 TCR beta chains were recorded as cytomegalovirus-associated. It was taken for granted in presence/absence analyses that sequencing depth across donors was roughly uniform.

The sequence derives from a man younger than 40 in good health and CMV-seronegative. Source material: PBMCs. This chain connects TRBV7-9 to TRBJ2-7; D may be TRBD1 (6 bases). CDR3: CSSSRDRPRAYEQYF. The CDR3 DNA reads as TGTTCCAGCAGCCGTGACAGGCCGCGTGCCTACGAGCAGTACTTC.